Below, one T cell receptor (beta chain) is given with its context. Its target is not known. cDNA molecules, individually, were tagged with unique molecular identifiers. One entry per CDR3 protein, called by TCRdb with MiXCR from the 5' RACE reads. Here the sample spans tens of thousands of distinct CDR3 sequences, over 4.5% being singletons. This entry is derived from a study of early T cells in non-severe SARS-CoV-2 infection. Study information: Bulk RNA isolated from unsorted whole blood underwent sequencing; chains were not paired.

The trim removed 0 bases at V and 5 bases at J, leaving 6 bases unmatched. Germline V gene lookup returns CDR1 ENHRY and CDR2 SYGVKD. This CDR3 contains 16 residues. Study-level results: Private and CD4 specificities were missed by VDJdb matching, which favored anti-spike CD8 responses.

V and J are TRBV10-3 and TRBJ1-5, with TRBD1 matching over 8 bases. The sequencing input was whole blood. The clonotype comes from an adult who was a healthcare worker with PCR-confirmed SARS-CoV-2 infection or an uninfected control (not recorded which). The CDR3 loop reads CAISESNVQGDQPQHF. In DNA, the CDR3 is TGTGCCATCAGTGAGTCGAACGTACAGGGGGATCAGCCCCAGCATTTT.